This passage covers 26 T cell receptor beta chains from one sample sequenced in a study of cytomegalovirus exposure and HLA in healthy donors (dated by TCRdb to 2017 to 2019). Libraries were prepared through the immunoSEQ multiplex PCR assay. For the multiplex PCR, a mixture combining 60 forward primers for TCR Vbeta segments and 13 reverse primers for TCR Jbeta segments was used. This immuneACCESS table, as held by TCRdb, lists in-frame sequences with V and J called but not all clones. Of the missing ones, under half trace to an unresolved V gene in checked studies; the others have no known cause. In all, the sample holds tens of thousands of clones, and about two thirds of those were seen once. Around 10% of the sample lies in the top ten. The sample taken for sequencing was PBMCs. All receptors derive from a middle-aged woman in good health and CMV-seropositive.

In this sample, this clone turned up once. CDR3 DNA: TGTGCCTGGAGTGTACGGGAGACCCAGTACTTC. Its translation is CAWSVRETQYF. The gene calls are TRBV30 and TRBJ2-5; no firm D call. CDR1 and CDR2 from the germline V gene are GTSNPN and SVGIG (reference sequence). Trimming cost V 0 bases and J 5 bases, with 4 bases left between them. The CDR3 contains 11 residues.

The DNA of the CDR3 is TGTGCCACCAGCAGAGGCGGGGGGAGCTCCTACGAGCAGTACTTC. It translates to CATSRGGGSSYEQYF. The chain has TRBV15 and TRBJ2-5; 8 bases map to TRBD2. The last part of the DNA fits TRBJ2-7 better; the J call may be wrong. There are 15 residues in the CDR3. CDR1 LNHNV and CDR2 YYDKDF come from the germline V gene (reference sequence).

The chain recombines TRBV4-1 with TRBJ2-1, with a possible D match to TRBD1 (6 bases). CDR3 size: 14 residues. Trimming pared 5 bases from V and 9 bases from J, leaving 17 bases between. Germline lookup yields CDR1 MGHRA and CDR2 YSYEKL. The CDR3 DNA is TGCGCCAGCAGCGGGCCAGGGGTCCCACTTGAGCAGTTCTTC. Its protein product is CASSGPGVPLEQFF.

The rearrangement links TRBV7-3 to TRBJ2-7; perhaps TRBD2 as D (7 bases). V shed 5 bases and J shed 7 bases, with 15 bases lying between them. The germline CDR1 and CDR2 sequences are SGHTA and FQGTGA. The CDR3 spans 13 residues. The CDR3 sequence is CASSPGASGEQYF. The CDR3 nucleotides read TGTGCCAGCAGCCCAGGGGCTAGCGGAGAGCAGTACTTC.

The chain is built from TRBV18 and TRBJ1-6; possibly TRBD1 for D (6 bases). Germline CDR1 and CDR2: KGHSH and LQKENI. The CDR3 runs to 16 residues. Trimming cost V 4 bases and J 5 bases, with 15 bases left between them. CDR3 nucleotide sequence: TGTGCCAGCTCACTAGCACAGGGATTAAATAATTCACCCCTCCACTTT. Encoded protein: CASSLAQGLNNSPLHF.

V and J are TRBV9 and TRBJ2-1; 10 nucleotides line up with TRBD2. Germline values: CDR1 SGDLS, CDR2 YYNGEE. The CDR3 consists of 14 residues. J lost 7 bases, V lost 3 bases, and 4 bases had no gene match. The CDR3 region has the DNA TGTGCCAGCAGCGCTGGACTAGCGGAGAATGAGCAGTTCTTC. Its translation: CASSAGLAENEQFF.

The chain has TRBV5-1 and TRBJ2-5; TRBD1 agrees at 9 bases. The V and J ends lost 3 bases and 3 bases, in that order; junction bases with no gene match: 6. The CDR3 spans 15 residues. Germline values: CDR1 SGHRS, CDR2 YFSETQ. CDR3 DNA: TGCGCCAGCAGCTGGGGGACAGGGTCGAAAGAGACCCAGTACTTC. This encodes CASSWGTGSKETQYF.

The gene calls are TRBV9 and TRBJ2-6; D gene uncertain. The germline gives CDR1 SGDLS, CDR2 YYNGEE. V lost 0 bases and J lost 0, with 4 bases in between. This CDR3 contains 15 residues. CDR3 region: CASSVDISGANVLTF. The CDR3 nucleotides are TGTGCCAGCAGCGTAGATATCTCTGGGGCCAACGTCCTGACTTTC.

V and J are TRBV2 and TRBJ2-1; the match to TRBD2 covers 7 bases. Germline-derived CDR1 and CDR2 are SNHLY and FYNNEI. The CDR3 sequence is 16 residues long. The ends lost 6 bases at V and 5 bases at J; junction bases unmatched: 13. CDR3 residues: CASSLDSGTIDNEQFF. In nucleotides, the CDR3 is TGTGCCAGCAGCTTAGATTCCGGGACTATAGACAATGAGCAGTTCTTC.

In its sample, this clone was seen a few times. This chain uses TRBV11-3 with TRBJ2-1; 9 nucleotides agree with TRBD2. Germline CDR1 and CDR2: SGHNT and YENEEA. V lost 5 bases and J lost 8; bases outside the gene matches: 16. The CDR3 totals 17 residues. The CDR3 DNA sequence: TGTGCCAGCAGCCTCCCGGGTGGCGGGGGGGCCGGGTATGAGCAGTTCTTC. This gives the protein CASSLPGGGGAGYEQFF.

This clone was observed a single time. The CDR3 sequence: CASSFPDRESKSYNEQFF. CDR3 DNA sequence: TGTGCCAGCAGCTTTCCGGACAGGGAGAGTAAATCCTACAATGAGCAGTTCTTC. J is TRBJ2-1 and V is TRBV7-6; 8 nucleotides line up with TRBD1. The junction had 11 bases not matched to a gene; V was cut back by 3 bases and J by 1 base. The CDR3 consists of 18 residues. CDR1 is SGHVS, CDR2 FNYEAQ, per germline.

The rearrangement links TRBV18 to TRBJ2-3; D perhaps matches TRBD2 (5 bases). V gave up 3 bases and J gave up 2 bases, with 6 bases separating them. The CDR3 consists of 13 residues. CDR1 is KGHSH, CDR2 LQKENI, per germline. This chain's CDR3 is CASSPGDTDTQYF. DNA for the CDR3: TGTGCCAGCTCACCCGGGGACACAGATACGCAGTATTTT. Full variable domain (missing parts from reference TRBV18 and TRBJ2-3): NAGVMQNPRHLVRRRGQEARLRCSPMKGHSHVYWYRQLPEEGLKFMVYLQKENIIDESGMPKERFSAEFPKEGPSILRIQQVVRGDSAAYFCASSPGDTDTQYFGPGTRLTVL.

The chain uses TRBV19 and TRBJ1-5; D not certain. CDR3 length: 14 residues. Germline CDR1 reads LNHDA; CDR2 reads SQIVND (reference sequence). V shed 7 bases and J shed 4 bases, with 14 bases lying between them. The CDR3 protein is CASKRELSNQPQHF. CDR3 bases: TGTGCCAGTAAACGGGAGTTGTCAAATCAGCCCCAGCATTTT.

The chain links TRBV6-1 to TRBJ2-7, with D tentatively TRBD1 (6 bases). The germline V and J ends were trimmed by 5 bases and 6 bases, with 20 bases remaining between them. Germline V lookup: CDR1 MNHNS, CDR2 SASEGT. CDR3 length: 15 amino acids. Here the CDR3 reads CASSPLTRGLAEQYF. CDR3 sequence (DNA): TGTGCCAGCAGTCCCCTCACCAGGGGCCTCGCCGAGCAGTACTTC.

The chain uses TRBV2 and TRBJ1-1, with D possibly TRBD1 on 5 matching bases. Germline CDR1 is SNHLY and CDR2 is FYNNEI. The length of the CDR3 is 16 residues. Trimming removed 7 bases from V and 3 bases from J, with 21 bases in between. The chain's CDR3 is CASTRESTGFYTEAFF. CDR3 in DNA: TGTGCCAGCACCAGGGAATCAACAGGCTTTTACACTGAAGCTTTCTTT.

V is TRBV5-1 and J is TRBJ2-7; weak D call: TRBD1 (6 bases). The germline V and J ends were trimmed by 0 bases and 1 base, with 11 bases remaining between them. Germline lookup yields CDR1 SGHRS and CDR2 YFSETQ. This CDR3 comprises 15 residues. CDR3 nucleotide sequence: TGCGCCAGCAGCTTGGTAGGGGGACGTTCCTACGAGCAGTACTTC. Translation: CASSLVGGRSYEQYF.

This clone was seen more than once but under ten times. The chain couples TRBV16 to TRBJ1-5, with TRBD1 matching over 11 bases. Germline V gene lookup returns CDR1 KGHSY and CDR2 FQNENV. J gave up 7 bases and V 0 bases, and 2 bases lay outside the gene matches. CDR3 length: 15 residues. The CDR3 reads CASSQSGTGGQPQHF. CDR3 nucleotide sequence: TGTGCCAGCAGCCAATCCGGGACAGGGGGGCAGCCCCAGCATTTT.

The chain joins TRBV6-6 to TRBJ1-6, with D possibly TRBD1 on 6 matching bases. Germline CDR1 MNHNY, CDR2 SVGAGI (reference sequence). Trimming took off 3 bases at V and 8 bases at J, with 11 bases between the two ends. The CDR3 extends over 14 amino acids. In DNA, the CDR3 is TGTGCCAGCAGTTATACAGGGCAGGATTCACCCCTCCACTTT. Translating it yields CASSYTGQDSPLHF.

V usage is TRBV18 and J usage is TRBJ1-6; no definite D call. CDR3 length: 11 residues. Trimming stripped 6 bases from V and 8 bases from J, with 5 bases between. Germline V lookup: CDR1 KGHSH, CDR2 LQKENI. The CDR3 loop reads CASSSDSPLHF. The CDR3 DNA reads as TGTGCCAGCTCGTCCGATTCACCCCTCCACTTT.

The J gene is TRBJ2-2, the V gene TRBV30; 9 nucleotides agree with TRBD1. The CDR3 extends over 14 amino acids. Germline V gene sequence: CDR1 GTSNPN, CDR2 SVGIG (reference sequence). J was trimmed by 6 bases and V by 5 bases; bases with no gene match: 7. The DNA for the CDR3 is TGTGCCTGGCAGGACAGGGGAGAGGCCGGGGAGCTGTTTTTT. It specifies CAWQDRGEAGELFF.

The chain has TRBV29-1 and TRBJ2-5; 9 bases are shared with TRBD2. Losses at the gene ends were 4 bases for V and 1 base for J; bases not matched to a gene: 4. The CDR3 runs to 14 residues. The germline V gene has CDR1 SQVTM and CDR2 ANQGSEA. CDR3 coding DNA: TGCAGCGTTGTAGGTAGCGGGAGCCAAGAGACCCAGTACTTC. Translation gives CSVVGSGSQETQYF.

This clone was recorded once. The CDR3 loop reads CASSRGGGGDYGYTF. CDR3 sequence (DNA): TGTGCCAGCAGCCGTGGAGGGGGGGGAGACTATGGCTACACCTTC. The chain employs TRBV5-4 and TRBJ1-2; the D gene is possibly TRBD1 (6 bases). Deletions cut 4 bases from V and 3 bases from J, with 16 bases between. The CDR3 runs to 15 residues. Germline CDR1 is SGHNT and CDR2 is YYREEE (reference sequence).

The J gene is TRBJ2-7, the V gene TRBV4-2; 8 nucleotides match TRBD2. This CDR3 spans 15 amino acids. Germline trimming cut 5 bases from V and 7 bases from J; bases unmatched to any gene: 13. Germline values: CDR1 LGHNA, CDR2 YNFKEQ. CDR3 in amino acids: CASSYEARGAREQYF. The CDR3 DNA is TGTGCCAGCAGCTACGAGGCGCGGGGGGCGCGGGAGCAGTACTTC.

This CDR3 is CASSDLRTDGQPQHF. The CDR3 bases are TGTGCCAGCAGTGACCTCAGGACAGATGGCCAGCCCCAGCATTTT. The chain links TRBV2 to TRBJ1-5, with a weak D call TRBD1 (6 bases). This CDR3 region has 15 residues. Germline values: CDR1 SNHLY, CDR2 FYNNEI. The V end was cut by 3 bases, the J end by 7 bases, with 16 bases between.

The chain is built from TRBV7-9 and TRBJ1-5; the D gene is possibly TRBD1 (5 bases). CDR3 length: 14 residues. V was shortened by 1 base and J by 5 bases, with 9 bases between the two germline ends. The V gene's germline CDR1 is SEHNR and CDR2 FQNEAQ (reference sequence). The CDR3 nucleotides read TGTGCCAGCAGCTTAGTTGGACATGATCAGCCCCAGCATTTT. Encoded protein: CASSLVGHDQPQHF.

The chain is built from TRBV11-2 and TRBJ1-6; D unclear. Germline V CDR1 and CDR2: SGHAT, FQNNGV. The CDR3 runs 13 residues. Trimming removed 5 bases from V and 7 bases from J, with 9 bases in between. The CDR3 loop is CASSARLNSPLHF. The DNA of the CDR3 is TGTGCCAGCAGCGCCCGACTAAATTCACCCCTCCACTTT.